The clone carrying this TCR beta chain was found a few times. The antigen is not known. This specimen belongs to a study of T-cell memory formation after mild COVID-19. Looking at the study overall: TCR clusters were largely donor specific. Study-wide points: Clones that contracted from day 15 to 85 had balanced CD4/CD8; later expanders were CD4+ biased. Whether day 37 second-wave clones are SARS-CoV-2-specific was not confirmed. Shrinking CD4+ clones were chiefly CM and EM; CD8+ ones were chiefly EMRA.

TCRdb reprocessed the 5' RACE reads via MiXCR and lists one record per CDR3 protein. The sample has 500,000 to 600,000 distinct CDR3 sequences, under 20% seen once. This TCR was recovered from an adult woman who had mild COVID-19 (a few samples of this study predate the infection). Cell type and time point are not known. Sequenced input: PBMCs or a T cell subset sorted from them (not recorded which).

The CDR3 is CASRWDGSSGNTIYF. The CDR3 bases are TGTGCCAGCAGATGGGACGGGAGCTCTGGAAACACCATATATTTT. This sequence joins TRBV12-3 or TRBV12-4 and TRBJ1-3; TRBD1 is a possible D gene (5 bases). V dropped 6 bases and J dropped 0 bases, with 12 bases sitting between them. This CDR3 region has 15 residues.